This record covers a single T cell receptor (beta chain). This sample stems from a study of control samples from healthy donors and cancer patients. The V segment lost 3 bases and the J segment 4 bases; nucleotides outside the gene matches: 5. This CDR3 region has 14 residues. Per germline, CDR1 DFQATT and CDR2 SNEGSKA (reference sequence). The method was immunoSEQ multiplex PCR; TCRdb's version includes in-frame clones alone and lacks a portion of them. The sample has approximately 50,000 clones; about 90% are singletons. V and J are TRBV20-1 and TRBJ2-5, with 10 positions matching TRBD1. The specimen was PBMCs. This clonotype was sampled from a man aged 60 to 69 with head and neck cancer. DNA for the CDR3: TGCAGTGCTAGTGACAGGGGGCAGGGAGAGACCCAGTACTTC. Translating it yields CSASDRGQGETQYF.